Following are 12 T cell receptor beta chains from one sample sequenced in a study of Graves' ophthalmopathy and Graves' hyperthyroidism. Amplification of the TCR beta CDR3 regions used RNA transcripts (as template). First-round RT-PCR used HTBI primers; second-round multiplex PCR followed. TCRdb analysed the multiplex PCR reads with MiXCR anew, one entry per CDR3 protein. The sample has 500,000 to 700,000 distinct CDR3 sequences, approximately 22% seen once. Material for sequencing was peripheral blood. These receptors were taken from a woman under 30 with stable Graves' hyperthyroidism. Some clones in this sample may be carry-over from other donors' samples.

This clonotype has ten or more counts. A much more abundant neighbour one base away suggests this may be a read error. The genes are TRBV20-1 and TRBJ2-5; no firm D call. Germline V gene lookup returns CDR1 DFQATT and CDR2 SNEGSKA (reference sequence). V was trimmed by 3 bases and J by 5 bases, leaving 1 base between them. The length of the CDR3 is 9 residues. CDR3 in DNA: TGCAGTGCTAGCGAGACCCAGTACTTC. This sequence encodes CSASETQYF.

There are many counts of this clonotype. The genes are TRBV6-5 and TRBJ2-5, with D possibly being TRBD1 (5 bases). Germline lookup yields CDR1 MNHEY and CDR2 SVGAGI. V lost 2 bases, J lost 1 base, and 17 bases lay in between. The CDR3 sequence is 17 residues long. CDR3 in amino acids: CASSYGALTSTQETQYF. CDR3 DNA sequence: TGTGCCAGCAGTTACGGGGCTCTCACTTCTACCCAAGAGACCCAGTACTTC.

V gene TRBV11-2 combines with J gene TRBJ2-2; TRBD1 matches 8 bases. Germline CDR1 and CDR2: SGHAT and FQNNGV. The CDR3 has 15 amino acids. J gave up 4 bases and V 4 bases, and 5 bases lay outside the gene matches. The CDR3 DNA is TGTGCCAGCAGCTCGGGACAGGTGTTCACCGGGGAGCTGTTTTTT. It yields the protein CASSSGQVFTGELFF.

This clonotype was seen repeatedly, ten times or more. This may be a read error: a much more frequent sequence differs by one nucleotide. The gene calls are TRBV28 and TRBJ2-5; either TRBD1 or TRBD2 may supply D (5 bases each). CDR1 MDHEN and CDR2 SYDVKM come from the germline V gene. V was shortened by 8 bases and J by 5 bases, with 18 bases between the two germline ends. This CDR3 comprises 14 residues. The CDR3 coding sequence is TGTGCCAGCGTCCCGGTGGGGGAGAGGGAGACCCAGTACTTC. It specifies CASVPVGERETQYF.

This clonotype has a count of ten or more. The chain couples TRBV7-3 to TRBJ1-1, with TRBD1 as a possible D gene (6 bases). The CDR3 totals 15 residues. Germline loops: CDR1 SGHTA, CDR2 FQGTGA. The germline V and J ends were trimmed by 5 bases and 1 base, with 14 bases remaining between them. DNA for the CDR3: TGTGCCAGCAGCCCCACGACAGGTCAGAACACTGAAGCTTTCTTT. Its translation: CASSPTTGQNTEAFF.

This clonotype was detected only a few times. The rearrangement joins TRBV4-2 to TRBJ2-5; TRBD2 agrees at 11 bases. CDR1 LGHNA and CDR2 YNFKEQ come from the germline V gene. The CDR3 totals 18 residues. The V segment lost 0 bases and the J segment 2 bases; nucleotides outside the gene matches: 8. This chain's CDR3 is CASSQDLLAGALQETQYF. CDR3 in DNA: TGTGCCAGCAGCCAAGATCTACTAGCGGGGGCCCTACAAGAGACCCAGTACTTC.

This clonotype was counted only a few times. The rearrangement uses TRBV5-1 and TRBJ2-2; D is undetermined. The CDR3 totals 13 residues. Germline loops: CDR1 SGHRS, CDR2 YFSETQ. Trimming removed 0 bases at V and 4 bases at J, with 4 bases between. The CDR3 loop reads CASSLEPTGELFF. Here the CDR3 DNA reads TGCGCCAGCAGCTTGGAGCCCACCGGGGAGCTGTTTTTT.

This clonotype has at least ten counts. This rearrangement joins TRBV4-1 to TRBJ1-2, with 9 bases lining up with TRBD1. V shed 4 bases, J shed 7 bases, and the junction held 10 bases outside the gene matches. Germline loops: CDR1 MGHRA, CDR2 YSYEKL. The CDR3 loop spans 15 amino acids. CDR3 sequence reads: CASSRVGDRDAGYTF. Here the CDR3 DNA reads TGCGCCAGCAGCCGAGTCGGGGACAGGGATGCTGGCTACACCTTC.

In its sample, this clonotype was seen many times. This chain joins TRBV5-1 and TRBJ2-6; TRBD1 is a possible D gene (6 bases). V was trimmed by 4 bases and J by 0 bases, leaving 11 bases between them. Germline V gives CDR1 SGHRS, CDR2 YFSETQ. The CDR3 is made up of 16 amino acids. This CDR3 reads CASSGGQPSGANVLTF. In DNA form, the CDR3 reads TGCGCCAGCAGCGGCGGACAGCCCTCTGGGGCCAACGTCCTGACTTTC.

This clonotype showed up many times. The chain combines TRBV20-1 with TRBJ1-2, with D perhaps TRBD1 (6 bases). CDR1 and CDR2 (germline): DFQATT, SNEGSKA (reference sequence). The CDR3 has 15 amino acids. V lost 6 bases and J 5 bases, leaving 22 bases between the germline ends. The CDR3 DNA is TGCAGTGCCACCAGGGGCAGGGCCGGGCTTTATGGCTACACCTTC. Translated, it gives CSATRGRAGLYGYTF.

This clonotype was detected many times. This sequence joins TRBV28 and TRBJ2-7; D possibly matches TRBD1 or TRBD2 (5 bases each). Germline CDR1 reads MDHEN; CDR2 reads SYDVKM. The V gene lost 10 bases and the J gene lost 2 bases, with 18 bases spanning the gap. CDR3 size: 14 residues. CDR3 coding DNA: TGTGCCAACTCGGGGCACCCCAACACCTACGAGCAGTACTTC. As protein: CANSGHPNTYEQYF. The entire variable domain, with the rest obtained from reference TRBV28 and TRBJ2-7, is as follows: DVKVTQSSRYLVKRTGEKVFLECVQDMDHENMFWYRQDPGLGLRLIYFSYDVKMKEKGDIPEGYSVSREKKERFSLILESASTNQTSMYLCANSGHPNTYEQYFGPGTRLTVT.

In its sample, this clonotype was seen a few times. This sequence joins TRBV11-2 and TRBJ2-5; TRBD1 or TRBD2 may be the D gene (6 bases each). V lost 5 bases and J lost 4, with 17 bases in between. Looked up from germline, CDR1 is SGHAT and CDR2 is FQNNGV. The CDR3 runs 15 residues. The CDR3, as DNA: TGTGCCAGCAGCCCCGAGGGGGGCTGGTTAGAGACCCAGTACTTC. Residues: CASSPEGGWLETQYF.